One and the same sample provided the 22 T cell receptor beta chains below, sequenced in a study of OX40 agonist ivuxolimab in advanced cancers. Assay: immunoSEQ multiplex PCR; the TCRdb copy retains only in-frame clones and omits some. The sample holds about 19,000 clones, nearly 70% seen once. Sequenced here: CD4+ or CD8+ T cells sorted from blood, sampled in a trial of the OX40 agonist ivuxolimab. The origin of the receptors is an adult with an advanced solid tumor such as melanoma, head and neck, liver or kidney cancer.

The count of this clone is one. The chain combines TRBV6-4 with TRBJ2-5, with 16 bases fitting TRBD2. With V trimmed by 4 bases and J by 5 bases, 10 bases remained unmatched. The CDR3 spans 18 residues. CDR1 and CDR2 (germline): MRHNA, SNTAGT. The CDR3 loop is CASSATGLAGGHLETQYF. The CDR3 DNA reads as TGTGCCAGCAGTGCTACGGGACTAGCGGGAGGGCATTTGGAGACCCAGTACTTC.

This sequence joins TRBV2 and TRBJ2-7; unclear D gene. CDR1 is SNHLY and CDR2 is FYNNEI in the germline V gene. V lost 3 bases, J lost 2 bases, and 14 bases lay in between. The CDR3 is 15 amino acids. The CDR3 sequence is CASSDGPGFTYEQYF. The DNA of the CDR3 is TGTGCCAGCAGTGATGGCCCAGGATTCACCTACGAGCAGTACTTC.

This sequence joins TRBV6-5 and TRBJ2-1, with 8 nucleotides matching TRBD2. Trimming removed 4 bases from V and 9 bases from J; junction bases left unmatched: 2. The CDR3 is made up of 12 amino acids. CDR1 is MNHEY, CDR2 SVGAGI, per germline. The CDR3 DNA sequence: TGTGCCAGCAGTTTCCGGGGGGGTGAGCAGTTCTTC. Its protein is CASSFRGGEQFF.

The chain's CDR3 is CASSLGTSGPQYF. In DNA, the CDR3 is TGTGCCAGCAGCTTAGGGACTAGCGGACCGCAGTATTTT. The chain recombines TRBV7-8 with TRBJ2-3, with 10 bases aligning to TRBD2. Looked up from germline, CDR1 is SGHVS and CDR2 is FQNEAQ. This CDR3 has 13 amino acids. With V trimmed by 1 base and J by 10 bases, 2 bases remained unmatched.

This clone was observed many times. V and J are TRBV4-1 and TRBJ2-7; tentative D call: TRBD2 (6 bases). The germline V gene encodes CDR1 MGHRA and CDR2 YSYEKL. Trimming stripped 0 bases from V and 2 bases from J, with 14 bases between. This CDR3 contains 16 residues. In DNA form, the CDR3 reads TGCGCCAGCAGCCAAGAGTGGGGGACTGGTACCTACGAGCAGTACTTC. Its translation: CASSQEWGTGTYEQYF.

This clone was recorded once. This chain connects TRBV19 to TRBJ2-7, with D perhaps matching TRBD1 (5 bases). The CDR3 has 12 residues. The V and J ends lost 6 bases and 1 base respectively, with 7 bases between them. The germline V gene encodes CDR1 LNHDA and CDR2 SQIVND (reference sequence). CDR3: CASSTGSYEQYF. Written as DNA, the CDR3 is TGTGCCAGTAGCACAGGTTCCTACGAGCAGTACTTC.

This clone was seen ten or more times. The chain carries TRBV19 and TRBJ2-6; D gene unclear. The CDR3 is 14 amino acids. Germline CDR1 and CDR2: LNHDA and SQIVND (reference sequence). The ends were cut back, 6 bases at V and 0 bases at J, with 6 bases in the middle. DNA for the CDR3: TGTGCCAGTAGCTACAGCTCTGGGGCCAACGTCCTGACTTTC. This gives the protein CASSYSSGANVLTF.

The sample holds one count of this clone. This chain links TRBV15 with TRBJ2-5, with D unclear. The CDR3 runs to 13 residues. V was shortened by 5 bases and J by 5 bases, with 12 bases between the two germline ends. Germline V gene lookup returns CDR1 LNHNV and CDR2 YYDKDF (reference sequence). The CDR3 is CATSLPDGETQYF. The DNA of the CDR3 is TGTGCCACCAGCCTTCCGGACGGGGAGACCCAGTACTTC. Full variable domain (remainder filled in from reference TRBV15 and TRBJ2-5): DAMVIQNPRYQVTQFGKPVTLSCSQTLNHNVMYWYQQKSSQAPKLLFHYYDKDFNNEADTPDNFQSRRPNTSFCFLDIRSPGLGDTAMYLCATSLPDGETQYFGPGTRLLVL.

This clone is a singleton in its sample. The V call is TRBV5-4, the J call TRBJ2-4; 9 bases are shared with TRBD1. CDR1 SGHNT and CDR2 YYREEE come from the germline V gene (reference sequence). J was trimmed by 2 bases and V by 3 bases; bases with no gene match: 6. CDR3 length: 16 amino acids. The CDR3 sequence: CASSSRDRASKNIQYF. The CDR3 DNA is TGTGCCAGCAGCTCACGGGACAGGGCTTCCAAAAACATTCAGTACTTC.

The J gene is TRBJ1-1, the V gene TRBV5-4, with 9 bases identical to TRBD1. V lost 4 bases to trimming and J lost 4 bases; unmatched junction nucleotides: 5. The germline V gene has CDR1 SGHNT and CDR2 YYREEE (reference sequence). The CDR3 length is 14 residues. The CDR3 spells CASSTDRGITEAFF. The CDR3 DNA reads TGTGCCAGCAGCACAGACAGGGGGATCACTGAAGCTTTCTTT.

This chain links TRBV10-3 with TRBJ2-3; 11 nucleotides align to TRBD1. The CDR3 is made up of 18 amino acids. V gave up 2 bases and J gave up 1 base; unmatched junction bases: 8. Germline loops: CDR1 ENHRY, CDR2 SYGVKD. CDR3 DNA: TGTGCCATCAGTGAGAAACTCGGACAGGGGGCGGGCACAGATACGCAGTATTTT. It specifies CAISEKLGQGAGTDTQYF.

The V and J genes are TRBV6-6 and TRBJ1-2; no clear D. Germline V gene data show CDR1 as MNHNY and CDR2 as SVGAGI (reference sequence). The germline V and J ends were trimmed by 3 bases and 3 bases, with 2 bases remaining between them. This CDR3 spans 11 amino acids. In DNA form, the CDR3 reads TGTGCCAGCAGTTATGACTATGGCTACACCTTC. Residues: CASSYDYGYTF.

The chain has TRBV28 and TRBJ1-5; D is uncertain. The V gene lost 5 bases and the J gene lost 6 bases, with 8 bases spanning the gap. Germline loops: CDR1 MDHEN, CDR2 SYDVKM. The CDR3 loop spans 12 amino acids. The CDR3 reads CASSPLGQPQHF. The CDR3 DNA reads as TGTGCCAGCAGTCCCCTGGGTCAGCCCCAGCATTTT.

This rearrangement joins TRBV5-1 to TRBJ2-7; unclear D gene. The CDR3 sequence is 13 residues long. V lost 1 base and J 5 bases, leaving 10 bases between the germline ends. The V gene's germline CDR1 is SGHRS and CDR2 YFSETQ. CDR3 protein: CASSLSGVNEQYF. CDR3 DNA sequence: TGCGCCAGCAGCTTGTCAGGAGTTAACGAGCAGTACTTC.

This chain uses TRBV19 with TRBJ2-1; 11 bases line up with TRBD2. V lost 5 bases, J lost 7 bases, and 4 bases stayed unmatched. Germline-derived CDR1 and CDR2 are LNHDA and SQIVND (reference sequence). This CDR3 has 14 amino acids. CDR3 residues: CASSRLAGTNEQFF. CDR3 DNA sequence: TGTGCCAGTAGTCGACTAGCGGGGACGAATGAGCAGTTCTTC.

This clone was counted ten times or more. CDR3 sequence reads: CASSEGDHTTYEQYF. As DNA, the CDR3 is TGTGCCAGCAGTGAGGGGGACCACACGACCTACGAGCAGTACTTC. J is TRBJ2-7 and V is TRBV2, with D perhaps TRBD1 or TRBD2 (5 bases each). In germline, CDR1 is SNHLY, CDR2 FYNNEI. V was clipped by 3 bases and J by 2 bases, with 14 bases between them. CDR3 length: 15 residues.

This chain connects TRBV6-6 to TRBJ2-5; no firm D call. The DNA end is more similar to TRBJ2-7, so the J call may be wrong. Germline lookup yields CDR1 MNHNY and CDR2 SVGAGI (reference sequence). The CDR3 is 14 residues long. CDR3 sequence: CASSQEATSYEQYF. The CDR3 DNA is TGTGCCAGCAGCCAAGAGGCGACCTCCTACGAGCAGTACTTC.

The chain combines TRBV6-4 with TRBJ1-1; a possible D gene is TRBD1 (5 bases). The CDR3 loop spans 14 amino acids. CDR1 and CDR2 from the germline V gene are MRHNA and SNTAGT. V lost 4 bases, J lost 3 bases, and 12 bases lay in between. CDR3 sequence: CASSAYMGDTEAFF. The CDR3 DNA is TGTGCCAGCAGTGCCTACATGGGGGACACTGAAGCTTTCTTT.

V and J are TRBV28 and TRBJ2-5, with D possibly matching TRBD1 (6 bases). V gave up 6 bases and J gave up 5 bases, with 16 bases separating them. Per the germline V gene, CDR1 is MDHEN and CDR2 is SYDVKM. The CDR3 length is 14 residues. The CDR3 DNA reads TGTGCCAGCAGGCCACAGGGAATGGAGGAGACCCAGTACTTC. Its protein is CASRPQGMEETQYF.

CDR3 region: CASSVDGGTSKEFF. Here the CDR3 DNA reads TGTGCCAGCAGCGTAGACGGGGGGACTAGCAAGGAGTTCTTC. The chain combines TRBV9 with TRBJ2-1; TRBD2 matches 9 bases. The ends lost 0 bases at V and 14 bases at J; junction bases unmatched: 9. The CDR3 consists of 14 residues. The germline gives CDR1 SGDLS, CDR2 YYNGEE.

The V call is TRBV5-6, the J call TRBJ2-3; D is unclear. CDR3 length equals 16 residues. V was shortened by 1 base and J by 1 base, with 13 bases between the two germline ends. Germline V gives CDR1 SGHDT, CDR2 YYEEEE. CDR3 protein: CASSLSSNWGTDTQYF. The CDR3, as DNA: TGTGCCAGCAGCTTGTCCTCAAACTGGGGCACAGATACGCAGTATTTT.

The CDR3 DNA is TGCAGCGTTGATACGGGGGCTCCTGAAGCTTTCTTT. Amino acids: CSVDTGAPEAFF. The chain couples TRBV29-1 to TRBJ1-1; weak D call: TRBD1 (6 bases). The ends were cut back, 3 bases at V and 6 bases at J, with 11 bases in the middle. The CDR3 covers 12 residues. Germline V gene data show CDR1 as SQVTM and CDR2 as ANQGSEA.